This entry is about one TCR beta chain. Clones were sequenced by immunoSEQ multiplex PCR, and TCRdb holds only the in-frame ones, with some missing. The table shows tens of thousands of clones, with 70% to 90% occurring only once. The entry originates in a study of blood T cell repertoires in COVID-19. The V gene lost 4 bases and the J gene lost 4 bases, with 16 bases spanning the gap. Germline V gene lookup returns CDR1 SGHTA and CDR2 FQGTGA. The CDR3 covers 15 residues. This receptor was obtained from a human donor in a cohort sampled during active COVID-19. This sequence joins TRBV7-3 and TRBJ1-2, with TRBD1 as a possible D gene (6 bases). The sequenced sample was peripheral blood. The CDR3 protein is CASSSDLGGFYGYTF. CDR3 DNA sequence: TGTGCCAGCAGCTCTGATCTAGGGGGTTTCTATGGCTACACCTTC.